This TCR beta chain comes out of a study of T-cell memory formation after mild COVID-19. Sample barcodes and UMIs were carried by the TCR alpha and TCR beta cDNA libraries that 5'RACE generated with constant-segment primers. TCRdb reprocessed the 5' RACE reads via MiXCR and lists one record per CDR3 protein. The data contain roughly 260,000 distinct CDR3 sequences, about a sixth of them seen just once; the ten biggest clones take up about 3.5%. CDR3 length: 14 residues. V gave up 6 bases and J gave up 8 bases; unmatched junction bases: 5. This chain joins TRBV12-3 or TRBV12-4 and TRBJ2-1, with 12 bases identical to TRBD1. The clonotype originates from a man between 18 and 35 years old who had mild COVID-19 (a few samples of this study predate the infection). Cell type and time point are not known. The sequencing sample was made of PBMCs or a T cell subset sorted from them (not recorded which). CDR3 bases: TGTGCCAGCAGACCGGGACAGGGGGCGGATGAGCAGTTCTTC. This sequence encodes CASRPGQGADEQFF.